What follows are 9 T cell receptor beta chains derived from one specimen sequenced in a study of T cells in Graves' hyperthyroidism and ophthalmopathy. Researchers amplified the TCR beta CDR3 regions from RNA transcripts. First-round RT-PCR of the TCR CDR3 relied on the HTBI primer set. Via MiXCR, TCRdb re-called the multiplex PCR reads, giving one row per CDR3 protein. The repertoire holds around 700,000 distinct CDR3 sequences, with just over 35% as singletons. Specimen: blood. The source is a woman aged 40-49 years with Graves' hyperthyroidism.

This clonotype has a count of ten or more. The CDR3 spells CASSIQTEQPLHF. The CDR3 coding sequence is TGTGCCAGCAGTATCCAGACCGAGCAGCCCCTCCACTTT. The rearrangement uses TRBV2 and TRBJ1-6; D remains unclear. The CDR3 spans 13 residues. The germline V gene encodes CDR1 SNHLY and CDR2 FYNNEI. V was shortened by 5 bases and J by 13 bases, with 15 bases between the two germline ends.

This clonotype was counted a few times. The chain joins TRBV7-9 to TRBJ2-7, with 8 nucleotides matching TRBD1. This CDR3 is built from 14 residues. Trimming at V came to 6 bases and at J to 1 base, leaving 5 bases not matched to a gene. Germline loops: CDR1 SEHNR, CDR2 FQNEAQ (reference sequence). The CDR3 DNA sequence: TGTGCCAGCAGGAGGACAGGGCAATCCTACGAGCAGTACTTC. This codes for CASRRTGQSYEQYF.

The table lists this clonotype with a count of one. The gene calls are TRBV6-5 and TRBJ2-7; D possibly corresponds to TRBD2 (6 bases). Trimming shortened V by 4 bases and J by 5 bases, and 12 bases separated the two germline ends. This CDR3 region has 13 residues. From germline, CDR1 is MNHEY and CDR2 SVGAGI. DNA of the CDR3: TGTGCCAGCAGTTTGGCACGGGGGAACGAGCAGTACTTC. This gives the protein CASSLARGNEQYF.

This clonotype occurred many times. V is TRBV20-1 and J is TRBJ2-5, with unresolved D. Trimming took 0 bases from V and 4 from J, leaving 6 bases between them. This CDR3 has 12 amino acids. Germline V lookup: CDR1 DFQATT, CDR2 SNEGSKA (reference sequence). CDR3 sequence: CSAREYLETQYF. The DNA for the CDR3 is TGCAGTGCTAGAGAGTATTTAGAGACCCAGTACTTC.

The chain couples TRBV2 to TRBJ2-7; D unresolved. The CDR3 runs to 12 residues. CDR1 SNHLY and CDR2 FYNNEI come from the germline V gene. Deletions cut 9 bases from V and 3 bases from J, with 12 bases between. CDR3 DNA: TGTGCCAGTGGTAAGATAAGCTACGAGCAGTACTTC. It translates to CASGKISYEQYF.

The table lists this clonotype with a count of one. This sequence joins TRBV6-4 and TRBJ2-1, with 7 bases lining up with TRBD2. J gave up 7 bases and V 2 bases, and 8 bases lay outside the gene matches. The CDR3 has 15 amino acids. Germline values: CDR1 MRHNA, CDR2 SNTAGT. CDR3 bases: TGTGCCAGCAGTGACATTGCGGGAGTAAGTAATGAGCAGTTCTTC. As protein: CASSDIAGVSNEQFF.

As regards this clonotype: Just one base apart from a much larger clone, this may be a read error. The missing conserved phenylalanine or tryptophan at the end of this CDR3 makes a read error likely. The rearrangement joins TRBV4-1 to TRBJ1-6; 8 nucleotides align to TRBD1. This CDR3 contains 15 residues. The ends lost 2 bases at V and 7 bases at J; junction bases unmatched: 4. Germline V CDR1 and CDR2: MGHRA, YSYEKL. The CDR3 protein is CASSQQGAINSPLHL. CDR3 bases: TGCGCCAGCAGCCAACAGGGGGCCATCAATTCACCCCTCCACCTT.

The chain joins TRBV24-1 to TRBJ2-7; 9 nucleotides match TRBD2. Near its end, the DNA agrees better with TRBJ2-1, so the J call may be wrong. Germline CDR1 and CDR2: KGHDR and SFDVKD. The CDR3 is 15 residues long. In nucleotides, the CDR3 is TGTGCCACCAGTGGAGGGTTGCGGGAGGGCAATGAGCAGTTCTTC. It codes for CATSGGLREGNEQFF.

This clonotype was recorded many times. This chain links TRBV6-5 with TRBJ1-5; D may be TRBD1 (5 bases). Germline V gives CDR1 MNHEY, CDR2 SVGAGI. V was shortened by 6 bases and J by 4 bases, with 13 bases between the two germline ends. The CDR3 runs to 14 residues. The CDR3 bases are TGTGCCAGCAGCAACCGGGACCGAAATCAGCCCCAGCATTTT. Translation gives CASSNRDRNQPQHF.